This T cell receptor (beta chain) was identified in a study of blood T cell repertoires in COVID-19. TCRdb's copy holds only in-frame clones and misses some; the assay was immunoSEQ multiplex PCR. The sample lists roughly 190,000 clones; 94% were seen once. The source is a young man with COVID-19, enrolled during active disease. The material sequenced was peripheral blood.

CDR3 loop: CASSWGQGAYGYTF. The CDR3 nucleotides read TGTGCCAGCAGCTGGGGACAGGGGGCGTATGGCTACACCTTC. The chain carries TRBV27 and TRBJ1-2; TRBD1 agrees at 12 bases. The CDR3 length is 14 residues. Germline V gives CDR1 MNHEY, CDR2 SMNVEV (reference sequence). J was trimmed by 5 bases and V by 6 bases; bases with no gene match: 4.